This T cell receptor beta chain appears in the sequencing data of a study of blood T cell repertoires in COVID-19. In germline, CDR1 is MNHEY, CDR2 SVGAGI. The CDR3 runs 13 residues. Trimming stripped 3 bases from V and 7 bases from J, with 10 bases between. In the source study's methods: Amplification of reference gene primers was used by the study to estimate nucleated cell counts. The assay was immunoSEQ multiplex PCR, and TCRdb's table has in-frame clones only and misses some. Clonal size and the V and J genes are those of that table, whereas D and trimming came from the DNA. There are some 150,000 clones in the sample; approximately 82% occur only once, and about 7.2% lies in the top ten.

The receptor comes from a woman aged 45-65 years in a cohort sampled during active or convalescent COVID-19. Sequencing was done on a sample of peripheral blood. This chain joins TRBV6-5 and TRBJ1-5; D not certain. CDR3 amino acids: CASSYPGRQPQHF. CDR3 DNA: TGTGCCAGCAGTTATCCGGGGAGACAGCCCCAGCATTTT.